Presented here are 13 T cell receptor beta chains from one specimen sequenced in a study of molecular identifiers for immune sequencing clone quantification. TCRdb re-analysed the PCR reads in MiXCR, keeping a single row per CDR3 protein. The table has 350,000 or so distinct CDR3 sequences, about 21% seen once. The source material was naive CD8+ T cells from blood, with Jurkat cell RNA spiked in. Specified subset: FACS-sorted CD8+CD4-CCR7+CD45RA+ naive T cells. These TCRs come from a human donor in good health. Some libraries in this study had Jurkat cell RNA spiked in.

Many counts were recorded for this clonotype. The chain recombines TRBV6-5 with TRBJ2-7; 7 bases are a match to TRBD1. CDR1 and CDR2 from the germline V gene are MNHEY and SVGAGI. J gave up 3 bases and V 2 bases, and 7 bases lay outside the gene matches. This CDR3 spans 15 amino acids. The CDR3 sequence: CASSYGTEYYYEQYF. CDR3 DNA: TGTGCCAGCAGTTACGGGACAGAGTATTACTACGAGCAGTACTTC.

A word on this clonotype: One end of the junction fails to match germline, which may point to a read error. This chain links TRBV7-9 with TRBJ2-7; D is ambiguous. The CDR3 contains 12 residues. CDR1 and CDR2 (germline): SEHNR, FQNEAQ (reference sequence). The CDR3 DNA follows: TGTGCCAGCAGCTCGACCGTCTACAAGCAGTACTTC. Amino acids: CASSSTVYKQYF. The full variable domain, completed using reference TRBV7-9 and TRBJ2-7, is DTGVSQNPRHKITKRGQNVTFRCDPISEHNRLYWYRQTLGQGPEFLTYFQNEAQLEKSRLLSDRFSAERPKGSFSTLEIQRTEQGDSAMYLCASSSTVYKQYFGPGTRLTVT.

This clonotype was seen once. A read error is possible here, since a much larger clone lies one base away. The V gene is TRBV28, the J gene TRBJ2-6; 7 positions match TRBD2. Germline assignment: CDR1 MDHEN and CDR2 SYDVKM. The CDR3 loop spans 16 amino acids. The CDR3 nucleotides read TGTGCCAGCATCCACTGGCGGTTGGGAGGGGTCAACGTCCTGACTTTC. Translation gives CASIHWRLGGVNVLTF.

The CDR3 DNA reads as TGCAGTGCCCCGACAGGGGGCATTAGGATAGATACGCAGTATTTT. Amino acids: CSAPTGGIRIDTQYF. The chain links TRBV20-1 to TRBJ2-3; 10 bases fit TRBD1. V lost 6 bases and J lost 5; bases outside the gene matches: 11. CDR1 is DFQATT, CDR2 SNEGSKA, per germline (reference sequence). The CDR3 sequence is 15 residues long.

The chain is built from TRBV12-3 or TRBV12-4 and TRBJ1-2; D uncertain. The CDR3 runs 12 residues. Trimming removed 4 bases at V and 6 bases at J, with 9 bases between. The CDR3 bases are TGTGCCAGCAGTTCTGGACCTGATGGCTACACCTTC. Protein product: CASSSGPDGYTF.

The sample holds a few counts of this clonotype. V is TRBV12-3 or TRBV12-4 and J is TRBJ2-3; the D call may be TRBD1 or TRBD2 (6 bases each). The CDR3 consists of 16 residues. The V gene lost 8 bases and the J gene lost 2 bases, with 20 bases spanning the gap. The CDR3 DNA sequence: TGTGCCAGCGGGGGCACGGGACTTATAAACACAGATACGCAGTATTTT. Its translation: CASGGTGLINTDTQYF.

This clonotype appeared many times. The rearrangement links TRBV28 to TRBJ2-7; maybe TRBD1 (6 bases). The CDR3 contains 13 residues. In germline, CDR1 is MDHEN, CDR2 SYDVKM. V lost 5 bases, J lost 4 bases, and 12 bases lay in between. The CDR3 nucleotides read TGTGCCAGCAGTCCGTCAGGGGTTTACGAGCAGTACTTC. Translation: CASSPSGVYEQYF. Full variable domain (missing parts from reference TRBV28 and TRBJ2-7): DVKVTQSSRYLVKRTGEKVFLECVQDMDHENMFWYRQDPGLGLRLIYFSYDVKMKEKGDIPEGYSVSREKKERFSLILESASTNQTSMYLCASSPSGVYEQYFGPGTRLTVT.

Notes on this clonotype: This could be a read error, since a much larger clone is one nucleotide away. The conserved final phenylalanine or tryptophan is absent from the CDR3, which likely points to a read error. The chain is built from TRBV27 and TRBJ1-2; the D gene is possibly TRBD1 (6 bases). From germline, CDR1 is MNHEY and CDR2 SMNVEV (reference sequence). The CDR3 loop spans 13 amino acids. Between the trimmed V and J ends, which lost 10 bases and 2 bases, there was a span of 14 bases. DNA for the CDR3: TGTGCCACTCGGGACATAGTGAACTATGGCTACACCCTC. It is translated as CATRDIVNYGYTL.

This clonotype was seen a single time. This may come from a read error, since a much larger clone is one base off. The J gene is TRBJ2-5, the V gene TRBV20-1; D not resolved. The CDR3 extends over 16 amino acids. V gave up 3 bases and J gave up 4 bases, with 21 bases separating them. In germline, CDR1 is DFQATT, CDR2 SNEGSKA (reference sequence). This CDR3 reads CSARLAKDITLETQYF. Here the CDR3 DNA reads TGCAGTGCTAGGTTAGCCAAAGACATCACTTTAGAGACCCAGTACTTC.

For this clonotype: A single base separates this from a much larger clone, so it may be a read error. The chain is built from TRBV7-9 and TRBJ1-4; no reliable D call. The CDR3 is 15 residues long. Germline CDR1 is SEHNR and CDR2 is FQNEAQ (reference sequence). The CDR3 sequence: CASSNLDGLNEELFF. The CDR3 coding sequence is TGTGCCAGCAGCAATCTTGACGGACTTAATGAAGAACTGTTTTTT. The full variable domain, rest sourced from reference TRBV7-9 and TRBJ1-4, is DTGVSQNPRHKITKRGQNVTFRCDPISEHNRLYWYRQTLGQGPEFLTYFQNEAQLEKSRLLSDRFSAERPKGSFSTLEIQRTEQGDSAMYLCASSNLDGLNEELFFGSGTQLSVL.

This clonotype has ten or more counts. This sequence joins TRBV7-9 and TRBJ2-5; 7 bases line up with TRBD1. In germline, CDR1 is SEHNR, CDR2 FQNEAQ (reference sequence). The V gene end was trimmed by 5 bases and the J gene end by 3 bases; junction bases not matched to a gene: 3. The length of the CDR3 is 13 residues. DNA of the CDR3: TGTGCCAGCAGCACACAGGGGAAAGAGACCCAGTACTTC. Protein: CASSTQGKETQYF.

There are many counts of this clonotype. CDR3 sequence: CASSLLCRPDTQYF. CDR3 nucleotides: TGCGCCAGCAGTCTTCTTTGCCGACCAGATACGCAGTATTTT. The V and J genes are TRBV23-1 and TRBJ2-3, with no clear D. TRBV23-1 is treated as an ORF (open reading frame) with a function not yet certain. Trimming cost V 4 bases and J 4 bases, with 12 bases left between them. The CDR3 covers 14 residues.

DNA of the CDR3: TGTGCCTGGAGTGTACCTCGGGTAAGGTACACTGAAGCTTTCTTT. Translating it yields CAWSVPRVRYTEAFF. The rearrangement joins TRBV30 to TRBJ1-1; unclear D gene. The CDR3 runs to 15 residues. Trimming cost V 0 bases and J 3 bases, with 14 bases left between them. Germline V lookup: CDR1 GTSNPN, CDR2 SVGIG (reference sequence).